The 6 T cell receptor beta chains below all came from one sample that was sequenced in a study of T cell repertoires in cytomegalovirus infection. Each CDR3 protein is one row after TCRdb ran MiXCR on the reads. Of roughly 990,000 distinct CDR3 sequences in the sample, 30% to 40% were seen once. Their target antigens are unknown. This material consisted of cultured CD8+ T cells from PBMCs, taken from culture after CMV antigen stimulation. The receptors shown here come from a human donor in good health (CMV status not recorded). Some clones in this sample may be carry-over from other donors' samples.

This clonotype occurred a few times. The gene calls are TRBV6-6 and TRBJ1-1; no clear D gene. The CDR3 is 13 amino acids. Germline values: CDR1 MNHNY, CDR2 SVGAGI (reference sequence). The V gene lost 5 bases and the J gene lost 6 bases, with 13 bases spanning the gap. As DNA, the CDR3 is TGTGCCAGCAGTGCTGTTAGCGGGGCTGAAGCTTTCTTT. Translating it yields CASSAVSGAEAFF.

This clonotype turned up a few times. This sequence joins TRBV6-6 and TRBJ1-4; 10 bases agree with TRBD1. Unmatched junction bases numbered 5, after V lost 4 bases and J lost 0 bases. The CDR3 sequence is 17 residues long. Germline assignment: CDR1 MNHNY and CDR2 SVGAGI (reference sequence). The CDR3 coding sequence is TGTGCCAGCAGTTCTTTGGACAGGGGGGCAACTAATGAAAAACTGTTTTTT. Protein product: CASSSLDRGATNEKLFF.

There are a few counts of this clonotype. The J gene is TRBJ2-1, the V gene TRBV29-1; 7 nucleotides line up with TRBD1. The CDR3 is made up of 14 amino acids. V shed 5 bases and J 4 bases; nucleotides not matched to a gene: 8. The germline CDR1 and CDR2 sequences are SQVTM and ANQGSEA. CDR3 loop: CSVPRGRLYNEQFF. As DNA, the CDR3 is TGCAGCGTTCCGAGGGGGCGACTTTACAATGAGCAGTTCTTC.

This clonotype was found a few times. The J gene is TRBJ1-1, the V gene TRBV19, with TRBD1 as a possible D gene (6 bases). The V end was cut by 4 bases, the J end by 6 bases, with 15 bases between. This CDR3 region has 14 residues. Germline V CDR1 and CDR2: LNHDA, SQIVND (reference sequence). The CDR3 sequence: CASSNSGRGPEAFF. DNA for the CDR3: TGTGCCAGTAGTAATTCGGGCAGGGGCCCTGAAGCTTTCTTT.

This chain connects TRBV7-9 to TRBJ2-7; D is possibly TRBD1 (6 bases). This CDR3 region has 14 residues. Germline V gives CDR1 SEHNR, CDR2 FQNEAQ (reference sequence). Trimming took 3 bases from V and 2 from J, leaving 11 bases between them. For the CDR3, the DNA is TGTGCCAGCAGCTTTCCCGGGACAACCTACGAGCAGTACTTC. Encoded protein: CASSFPGTTYEQYF.

This clonotype was seen once. The V and J genes are TRBV19 and TRBJ1-4; D call uncertain. With 5 bases removed from V and 6 bases from J, the gap between germline ends came to 10 bases. CDR3 size: 13 residues. Germline CDR1 reads LNHDA; CDR2 reads SQIVND (reference sequence). The CDR3, as DNA: TGTGCCAGTAGTGGAGTATCTCATGAAAAACTGTTTTTT. This codes for CASSGVSHEKLFF.